A selection of T cell receptor beta chains follows, all from one sample in a study of Tregs in tolerant kidney transplant recipients. Measured with immunoSEQ multiplex PCR; TCRdb has only the in-frame clones, and not every one. This table has tens of thousands of clones, over 85% appearing once. The sample here was CD4+ T cells from blood (PBMCs), taken 12 months after the transplant. The origin of the receptors is a human patient who received a combined kidney and bone marrow transplant. Some T cells may be provided by the graft donor. CDR3s include the opening cysteine and the closing phenylalanine or tryptophan. Each record gives: clone size, J gene, D gene, V gene, CDR3 length, CDR3 protein, CDR3 DNA. D genes are given only for firm matches. Clone size is not always given. Where it is, it says once, few, many or a class for expanded clones.

>-|TRBJ2-3|-|TRBV10-3|14
CAISETMDTDTQYF
TGTGCCATCAGTGAGACTATGGATACAGATACGCAGTATTTT
>few|TRBJ2-1|TRBD1|TRBV29-1|15
CSVSGTGSSYNEQFF
TGCAGCGTTTCCGGGACAGGGAGCTCCTACAATGAGCAGTTCTTC
>-|TRBJ2-7|-|TRBV7-2|14
CASSLEPNLGEQYF
TGTGCCAGCAGCTTAGAGCCTAATCTCGGGGAGCAGTACTTC
>-|TRBJ1-6|-|TRBV4-1|16
CASSQGSTGTNSPLHF
TGCGCCAGCAGCCAAGGGTCAACAGGGACCAATTCACCCCTCCACTTT
>-|TRBJ2-7|TRBD2|TRBV10-3|13
CAIQSTSGNEQYF
TGTGCCATCCAAAGCACTAGCGGGAACGAGCAGTACTTC
>-|TRBJ2-1|-|TRBV11-2|17
CASSRVTGTGRYNEQFF
TGTGCCAGCAGCCGCGTCACTGGGACTGGACGCTACAATGAGCAGTTCTTC
>once|TRBJ2-1|TRBD2|TRBV6-1|16
CASSEAQASGSDEQFF
TGTGCCAGCAGTGAAGCGCAGGCTAGCGGGAGCGATGAGCAGTTCTTC
>-|TRBJ2-5|-|TRBV5-1|14
CASSRQGSQETQYF
TGCGCCAGCAGCCGTCAGGGTTCCCAAGAGACCCAGTACTTC
>-|TRBJ2-7|TRBD1|TRBV5-1|15
CASSLTRQGLHEQYF
TGCGCCAGCAGCTTAACGCGACAGGGCTTGCACGAGCAGTACTTC
>once|TRBJ2-4|-|TRBV10-3|16
CAISEDEGPAKNIQYF
TGTGCCATCAGCGAGGATGAGGGCCCAGCCAAAAACATTCAGTACTTC
>-|TRBJ2-1|-|TRBV7-3|15
CASSSSPARYNEQFF
TGTGCCAGCAGCTCCTCACCCGCTAGGTACAATGAGCAGTTCTTC
>-|TRBJ1-2|TRBD1|TRBV30|13
CASTGGANYGYTF
TGTGCCTCTACAGGGGGCGCGAACTATGGCTACACCTTC
>once|TRBJ1-4|-|TRBV6-1|15
CASSVPVIANEKLFF
TGTGCCAGCAGTGTACCGGTAATAGCTAATGAAAAACTGTTTTTC
>-|TRBJ1-1|TRBD1|TRBV9|14
CASSKNRGYTEAFF
TGTGCCAGCAGCAAAAACAGGGGGTACACTGAAGCTTTCTTT
>-|TRBJ1-6|-|TRBV30|13
CAWSVSGSSPLHF
TGTGCCTGGAGTGTATCGGGGAGTTCACCCCTCCACTTT